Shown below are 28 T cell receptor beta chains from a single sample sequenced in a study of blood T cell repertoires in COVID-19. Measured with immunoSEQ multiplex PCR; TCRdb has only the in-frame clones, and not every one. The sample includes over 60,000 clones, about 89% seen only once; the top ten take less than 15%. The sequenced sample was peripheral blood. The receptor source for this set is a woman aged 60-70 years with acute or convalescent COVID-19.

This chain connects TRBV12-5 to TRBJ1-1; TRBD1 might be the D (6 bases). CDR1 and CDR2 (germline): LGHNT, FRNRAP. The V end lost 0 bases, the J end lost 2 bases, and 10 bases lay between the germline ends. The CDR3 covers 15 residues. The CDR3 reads CASGLVGGANTEAFF. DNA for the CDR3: TGTGCTAGTGGTTTGGTCGGGGGGGCAAACACTGAAGCTTTCTTT. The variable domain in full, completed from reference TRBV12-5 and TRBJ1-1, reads DARVTQTPRHKVTEMGQEVTMRCQPILGHNTVFWYRQTMMQGLELLAYFRNRAPLDDSGMPKDRFSAEMPDATLATLKIQPSEPRDSAVYFCASGLVGGANTEAFFGQGTRLTVV.

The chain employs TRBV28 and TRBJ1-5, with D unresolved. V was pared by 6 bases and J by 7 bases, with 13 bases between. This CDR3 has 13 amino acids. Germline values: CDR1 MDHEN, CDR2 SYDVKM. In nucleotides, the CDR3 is TGTGCCAGCAGCCGCGGAAACAAACAGCCCCAGCATTTT. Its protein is CASSRGNKQPQHF.

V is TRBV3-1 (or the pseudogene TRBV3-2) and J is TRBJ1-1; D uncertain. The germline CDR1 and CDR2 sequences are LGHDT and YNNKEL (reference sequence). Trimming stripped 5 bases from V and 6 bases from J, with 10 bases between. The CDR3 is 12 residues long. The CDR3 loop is CASSTRNAEAFF. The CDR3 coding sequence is TGTGCCAGCAGCACCAGAAACGCTGAAGCTTTCTTT.

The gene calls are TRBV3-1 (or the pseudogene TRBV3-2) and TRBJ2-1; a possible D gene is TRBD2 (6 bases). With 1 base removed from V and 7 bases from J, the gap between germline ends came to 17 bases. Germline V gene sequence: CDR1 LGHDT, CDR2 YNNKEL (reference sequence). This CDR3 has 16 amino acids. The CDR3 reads CASSQGGAGIQNEQFF. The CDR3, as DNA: TGTGCCAGCAGCCAAGGGGGCGCGGGGATCCAGAATGAGCAGTTCTTC.

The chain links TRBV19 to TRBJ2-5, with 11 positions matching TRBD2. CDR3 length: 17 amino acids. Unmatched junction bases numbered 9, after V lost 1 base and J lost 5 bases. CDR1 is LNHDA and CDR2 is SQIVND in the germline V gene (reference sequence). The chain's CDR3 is CASSIGISGGAEETQYF. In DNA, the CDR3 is TGTGCCAGTAGTATAGGGATTAGCGGGGGGGCCGAGGAGACCCAGTACTTC. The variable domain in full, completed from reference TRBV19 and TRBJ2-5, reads DGGITQSPKYLFRKEGQNVTLSCEQNLNHDAMYWYRQDPGQGLRLIYYSQIVNDFQKGDIAEGYSVSREKKESFPLTVTSAQKNPTAFYLCASSIGISGGAEETQYFGPGTRLLVL.

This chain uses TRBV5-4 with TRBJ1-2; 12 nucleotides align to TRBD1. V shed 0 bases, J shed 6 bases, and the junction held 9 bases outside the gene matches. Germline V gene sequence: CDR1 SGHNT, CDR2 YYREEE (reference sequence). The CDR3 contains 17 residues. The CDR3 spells CASSLGGQGAGRDGYTF. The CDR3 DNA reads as TGTGCCAGCAGCTTGGGGGGACAGGGGGCCGGCAGGGATGGCTACACCTTC.

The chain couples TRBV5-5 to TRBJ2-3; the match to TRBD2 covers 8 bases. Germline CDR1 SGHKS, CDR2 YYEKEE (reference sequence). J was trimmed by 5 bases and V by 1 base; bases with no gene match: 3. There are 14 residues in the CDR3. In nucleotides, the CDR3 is TGTGCCAGCAGCTTGCGGGGGGGCCAAGATACGCAGTATTTT. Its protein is CASSLRGGQDTQYF.

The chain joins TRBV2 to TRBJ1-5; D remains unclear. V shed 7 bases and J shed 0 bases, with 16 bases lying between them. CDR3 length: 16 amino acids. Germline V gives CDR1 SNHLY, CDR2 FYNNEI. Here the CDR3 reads CASTQFGRNSNQPQHF. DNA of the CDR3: TGTGCCAGCACCCAGTTCGGCAGGAATAGCAATCAGCCCCAGCATTTT.

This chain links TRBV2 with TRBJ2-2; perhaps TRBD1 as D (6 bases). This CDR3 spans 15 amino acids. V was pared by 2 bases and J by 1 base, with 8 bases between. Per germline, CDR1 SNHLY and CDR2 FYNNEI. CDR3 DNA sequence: TGTGCCAGCAGTGAAACAGGGAGGAACACCGGGGAGCTGTTTTTT. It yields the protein CASSETGRNTGELFF.

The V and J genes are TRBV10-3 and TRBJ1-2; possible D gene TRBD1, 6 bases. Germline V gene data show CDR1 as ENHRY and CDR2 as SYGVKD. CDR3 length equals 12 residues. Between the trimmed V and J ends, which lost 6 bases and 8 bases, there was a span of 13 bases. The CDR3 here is CAIRQRDTGYTF. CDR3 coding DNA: TGTGCCATCAGACAAAGGGACACAGGCTACACCTTC.

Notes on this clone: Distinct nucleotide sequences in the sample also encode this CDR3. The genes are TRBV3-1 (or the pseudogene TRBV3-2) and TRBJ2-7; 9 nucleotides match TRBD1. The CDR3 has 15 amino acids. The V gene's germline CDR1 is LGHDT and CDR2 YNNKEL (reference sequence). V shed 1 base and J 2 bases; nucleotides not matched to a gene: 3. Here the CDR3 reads CASSQAGTGPYEQYF. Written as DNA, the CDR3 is TGTGCCAGCAGCCAAGCCGGGACAGGGCCCTACGAGCAGTACTTC.

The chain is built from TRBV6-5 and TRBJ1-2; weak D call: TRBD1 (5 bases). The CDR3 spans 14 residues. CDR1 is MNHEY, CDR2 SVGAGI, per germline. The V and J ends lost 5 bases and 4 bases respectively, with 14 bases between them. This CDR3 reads CASSRGGASYGYTF. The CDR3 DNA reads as TGTGCCAGCAGTCGCGGTGGGGCTAGCTATGGCTACACCTTC.

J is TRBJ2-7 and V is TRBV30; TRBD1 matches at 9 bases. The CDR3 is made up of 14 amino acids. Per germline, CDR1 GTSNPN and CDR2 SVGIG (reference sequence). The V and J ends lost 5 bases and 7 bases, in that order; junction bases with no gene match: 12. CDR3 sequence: CAWVDRGRVREQYF. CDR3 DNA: TGTGCCTGGGTCGACAGGGGGAGAGTGAGAGAGCAGTACTTC.

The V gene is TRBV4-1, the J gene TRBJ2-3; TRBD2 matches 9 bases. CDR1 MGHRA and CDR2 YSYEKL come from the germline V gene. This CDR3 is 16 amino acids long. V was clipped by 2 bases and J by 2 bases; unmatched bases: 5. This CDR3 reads CASSQKGGGATDTQYF. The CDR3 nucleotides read TGCGCCAGCAGCCAAAAGGGCGGGGGGGCCACAGATACGCAGTATTTT.

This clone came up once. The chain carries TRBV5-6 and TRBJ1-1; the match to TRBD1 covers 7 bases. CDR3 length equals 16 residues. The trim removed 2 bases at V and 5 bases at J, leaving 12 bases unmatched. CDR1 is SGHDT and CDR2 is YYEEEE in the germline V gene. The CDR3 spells CASSFGSHRGNTEAFF. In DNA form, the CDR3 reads TGTGCCAGCAGCTTTGGATCACACAGGGGAAATACTGAAGCTTTCTTT.

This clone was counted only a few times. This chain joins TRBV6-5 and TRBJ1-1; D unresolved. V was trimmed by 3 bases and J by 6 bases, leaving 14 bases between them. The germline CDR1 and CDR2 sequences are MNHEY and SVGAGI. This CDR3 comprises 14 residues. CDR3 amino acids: CASSYTAVGPEAFF. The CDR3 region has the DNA TGTGCCAGCAGTTATACGGCGGTTGGCCCTGAAGCTTTCTTT.

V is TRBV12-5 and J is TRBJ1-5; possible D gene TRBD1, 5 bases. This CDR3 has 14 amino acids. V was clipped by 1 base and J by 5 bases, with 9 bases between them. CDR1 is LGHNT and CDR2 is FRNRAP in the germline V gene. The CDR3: CASGLAGNDQPQHF. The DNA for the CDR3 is TGTGCTAGTGGTTTGGCAGGGAACGATCAGCCCCAGCATTTT. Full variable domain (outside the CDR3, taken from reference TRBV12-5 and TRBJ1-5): DARVTQTPRHKVTEMGQEVTMRCQPILGHNTVFWYRQTMMQGLELLAYFRNRAPLDDSGMPKDRFSAEMPDATLATLKIQPSEPRDSAVYFCASGLAGNDQPQHFGDGTRLSIL.

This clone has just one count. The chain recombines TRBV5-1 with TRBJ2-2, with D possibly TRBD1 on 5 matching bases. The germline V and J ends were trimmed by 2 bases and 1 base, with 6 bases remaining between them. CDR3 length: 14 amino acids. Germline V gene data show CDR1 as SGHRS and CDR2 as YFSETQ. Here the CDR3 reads CASSFTGNTGELFF. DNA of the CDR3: TGCGCCAGCAGCTTCACAGGGAACACCGGGGAGCTGTTTTTT.

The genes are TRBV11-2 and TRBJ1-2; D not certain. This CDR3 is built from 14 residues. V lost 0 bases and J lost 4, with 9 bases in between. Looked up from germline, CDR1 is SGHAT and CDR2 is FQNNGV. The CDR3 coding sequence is TGTGCCAGCAGCTTAGAAGTCGCGGCCTATGGCTACACCTTC. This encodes CASSLEVAAYGYTF.

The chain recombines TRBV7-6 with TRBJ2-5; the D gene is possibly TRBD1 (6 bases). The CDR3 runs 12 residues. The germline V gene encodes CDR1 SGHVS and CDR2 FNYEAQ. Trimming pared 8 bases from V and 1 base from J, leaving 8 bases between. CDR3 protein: CASGTPQETQYF. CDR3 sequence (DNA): TGTGCCAGCGGGACACCCCAAGAGACCCAGTACTTC.

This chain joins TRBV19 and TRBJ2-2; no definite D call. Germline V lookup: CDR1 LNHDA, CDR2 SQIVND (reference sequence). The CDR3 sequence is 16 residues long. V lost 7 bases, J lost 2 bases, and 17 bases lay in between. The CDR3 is CASTIRRERNTGELFF. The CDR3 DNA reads TGTGCCAGTACAATTAGGAGAGAGAGAAACACCGGGGAGCTGTTTTTT.

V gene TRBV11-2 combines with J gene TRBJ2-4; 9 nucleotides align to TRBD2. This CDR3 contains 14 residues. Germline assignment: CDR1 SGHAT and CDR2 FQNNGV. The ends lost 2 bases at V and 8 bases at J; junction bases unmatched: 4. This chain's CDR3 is CASSLLAGRDIQYF. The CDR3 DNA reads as TGTGCCAGCAGCTTACTAGCGGGAAGGGACATTCAGTACTTC. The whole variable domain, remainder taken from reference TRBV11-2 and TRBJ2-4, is EAGVAQSPRYKIIEKRQSVAFWCNPISGHATLYWYQQILGQGPKLLIQFQNNGVVDDSQLPKDRFSAERLKGVDSTLKIQPAKLEDSAVYLCASSLLAGRDIQYFGAGTRLSVL.

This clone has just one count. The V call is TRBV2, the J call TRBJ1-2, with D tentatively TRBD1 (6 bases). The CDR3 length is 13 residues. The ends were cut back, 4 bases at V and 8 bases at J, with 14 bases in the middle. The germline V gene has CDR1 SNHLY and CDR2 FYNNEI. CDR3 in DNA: TGTGCCAGCAGTGTCTTACAGGGACGAGGCTACACCTTC. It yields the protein CASSVLQGRGYTF. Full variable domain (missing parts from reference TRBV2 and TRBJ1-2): EPEVTQTPSHQVTQMGQEVILRCVPISNHLYFYWYRQILGQKVEFLVSFYNNEISEKSEIFDDQFSVERPDGSNFTLKIRSTKLEDSAMYFCASSVLQGRGYTFGSGTRLTVV.

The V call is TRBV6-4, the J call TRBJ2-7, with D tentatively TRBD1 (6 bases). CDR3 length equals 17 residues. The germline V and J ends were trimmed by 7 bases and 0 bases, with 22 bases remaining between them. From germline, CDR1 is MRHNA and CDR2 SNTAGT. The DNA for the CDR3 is TGTGCCAGCACACGTAACAGGGTCACTGCCTTCTCCTACGAGCAGTACTTC. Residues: CASTRNRVTAFSYEQYF.

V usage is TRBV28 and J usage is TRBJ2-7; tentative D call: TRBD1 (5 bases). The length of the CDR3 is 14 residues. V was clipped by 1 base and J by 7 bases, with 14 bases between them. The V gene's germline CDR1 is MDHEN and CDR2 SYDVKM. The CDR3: CASSLSSRVGEQYF. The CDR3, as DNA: TGTGCCAGCAGTTTATCCTCCAGGGTGGGAGAGCAGTACTTC.

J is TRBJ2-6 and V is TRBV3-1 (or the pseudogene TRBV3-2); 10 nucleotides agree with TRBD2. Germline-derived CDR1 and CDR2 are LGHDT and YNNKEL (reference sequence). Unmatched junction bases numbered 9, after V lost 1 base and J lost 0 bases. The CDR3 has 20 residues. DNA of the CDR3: TGTGCCAGCAGCCAAGGGGCCCCGGGACTAGCGCGCTCTGGGGCCAACGTCCTGACTTTC. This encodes CASSQGAPGLARSGANVLTF.

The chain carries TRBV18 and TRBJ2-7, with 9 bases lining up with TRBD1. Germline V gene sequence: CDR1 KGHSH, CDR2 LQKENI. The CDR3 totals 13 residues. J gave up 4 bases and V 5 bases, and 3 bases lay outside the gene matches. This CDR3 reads CASSSDRGYEQYF. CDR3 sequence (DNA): TGTGCCAGCTCATCCGACAGGGGGTACGAGCAGTACTTC.

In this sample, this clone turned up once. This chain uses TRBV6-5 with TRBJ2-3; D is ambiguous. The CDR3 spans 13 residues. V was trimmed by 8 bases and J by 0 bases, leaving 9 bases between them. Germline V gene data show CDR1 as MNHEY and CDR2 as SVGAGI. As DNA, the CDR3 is TGTGCCAGCTTCCAGGCTAGCACAGATACGCAGTATTTT. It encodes CASFQASTDTQYF.